This T cell receptor (beta chain) was found in a study of identical twins. This clonotype has more than one count but fewer than ten. Its target is unknown. The CDR3 is 14 amino acids. Germline V gene data show CDR1 as MDHEN and CDR2 as SYDVKM. Between the trimmed V and J ends, which lost 6 bases and 5 bases, there was a span of 17 bases. TCRdb re-derived calls from the 5' RACE reads in MiXCR, one entry per CDR3 protein. Of roughly 490,000 distinct CDR3 sequences listed, roughly 13% are singletons. The study's findings and limits: Within monozygotic twins, out-of-frame TCR alpha sharing was underestimated by the models. Within cord blood, abundant beta clonotypes carried fewer insertions, but memory repertoires showed no such trend.

These data also formed part of another study, on yellow fever vaccine responses in identical twins.

The clonotype was recovered from a young woman in good health. The chain uses TRBV28 and TRBJ2-7, with D possibly TRBD2 on 5 matching bases. Sequenced material: CD4+ T cells sorted from blood. CDR3 protein: CASSRAGIGNEQYF. In DNA, the CDR3 is TGTGCCAGCAGCCGGGCGGGCATCGGCAACGAGCAGTACTTC.